This T cell receptor beta chain was identified during a study of blood T cell repertoires in COVID-19. The overall study: Acute-phase and convalescent COVID-19 samples originated in the United States, Italy and Spain. T cells, B-cell-depleted T cells, or PBMCs provided the cDNA or gDNA that served as material.

The germline V gene encodes CDR1 MGHRA and CDR2 YSYEKL. V was trimmed by 0 bases and J by 5 bases, leaving 5 bases between them. The length of the CDR3 is 13 residues. Source study methods: By means of reference gene primer amplification, nucleated cell counts were estimated. Some clones are missing from TCRdb's copy, which holds only in-frame ones; the method was immunoSEQ multiplex PCR. V and J calls and clone size are as listed in that table; D and trimming were resolved from the DNA. There are 65,000 to 85,000 clones in the sample; 60% to 85% occur only once, and approximately 15% lies in the top ten.

This rearrangement joins TRBV4-1 to TRBJ1-5; D ambiguous. The sequence came from a human donor in a cohort sampled during active COVID-19. The sample was peripheral blood. CDR3 residues: CASSQDRDQPQHF. The CDR3, as DNA: TGCGCCAGCAGCCAAGATCGGGATCAGCCCCAGCATTTT.